Presented here are 12 T cell receptor beta chains from one specimen sequenced in a study of T cell responses to AZD1222 COVID-19 vaccine. Using immunoSEQ multiplex PCR, the repertoire was profiled, and TCRdb retains in-frame clones only, with some absent. The table shows around 200,000 clones, with 90% to 95% occurring only once. The sample here was peripheral blood, taken 28 days after the second dose of the MenACWY control vaccine. These receptors all stem from an adult who received the MenACWY meningococcal vaccine as a control.

The genes are TRBV28 and TRBJ1-3; 8 nucleotides match TRBD1. Unmatched junction bases numbered 6, after V lost 5 bases and J lost 3 bases. This CDR3 has 15 residues. CDR1 MDHEN and CDR2 SYDVKM come from the germline V gene. The CDR3 here is CASSAGGANGNTIYF. For the CDR3, the DNA is TGTGCCAGCAGTGCAGGGGGCGCGAATGGAAACACCATATATTTT.

The genes are TRBV7-8 and TRBJ1-3; D not certain. Germline V gene sequence: CDR1 SGHVS, CDR2 FQNEAQ. Trimming shortened V by 5 bases and J by 4 bases, and 9 bases separated the two germline ends. The CDR3 spans 13 residues. CDR3 region: CASSMEVGNTIYF. CDR3 sequence (DNA): TGTGCCAGCAGCATGGAGGTGGGAAACACCATATATTTT.

The chain employs TRBV6-2 or TRBV6-3 and TRBJ2-7; D not certain. Between the trimmed V and J ends, which lost 2 bases and 3 bases, there was a span of 8 bases. CDR1 and CDR2 from the germline V gene are MNHEY and SVGEGT. The CDR3 covers 13 residues. CDR3 bases: TGTGCCAGCAGTTACCAGGTCTACTACGAGCAGTACTTC. Its protein is CASSYQVYYEQYF.

V usage is TRBV5-6 and J usage is TRBJ2-1; a weak D match, TRBD2 (5 bases). The germline V gene encodes CDR1 SGHDT and CDR2 YYEEEE. This CDR3 comprises 13 residues. V lost 1 base, J lost 10 bases, and 12 bases lay in between. The CDR3 is CASSLWLAEEQFF. CDR3 DNA: TGTGCCAGCAGCTTGTGGCTAGCTGAAGAGCAGTTCTTC.

This clone was seen a handful of times. The chain carries TRBV4-1 and TRBJ2-7, with 9 bases lining up with TRBD1. CDR3 length equals 18 residues. Germline trimming cut 6 bases from V and 6 bases from J; bases unmatched to any gene: 21. CDR1 MGHRA and CDR2 YSYEKL come from the germline V gene. CDR3 in amino acids: CASRPGTGSPLTPSEQYF. For the CDR3, the DNA is TGCGCCAGCAGACCCGGGACAGGGAGCCCCCTTACCCCTTCCGAGCAGTACTTC.

The chain combines TRBV12-3 or TRBV12-4 with TRBJ1-5; no reliable D call. Trimming left V 8 bases short and J 0 bases short, with 8 bases between. The CDR3 consists of 13 residues. The CDR3 bases are TGTGCCAGCGCTCTCGATAGCAATCAGCCCCAGCATTTT. Protein: CASALDSNQPQHF.

With respect to this clone: The sample has other DNA sequences that encode this CDR3 too. This chain uses TRBV19 with TRBJ1-5; 11 bases line up with TRBD1. CDR1 and CDR2 (germline): LNHDA, SQIVND (reference sequence). CDR3 length: 16 residues. V lost 4 bases and J lost 6; bases outside the gene matches: 8. CDR3 region: CASSTRDRGYGQPQHF. The DNA for the CDR3 is TGTGCCAGTAGTACGCGGGACAGGGGGTATGGTCAGCCCCAGCATTTT. Together with reference TRBV19 and TRBJ1-5, the CDR3 gives the full variable domain: DGGITQSPKYLFRKEGQNVTLSCEQNLNHDAMYWYRQDPGQGLRLIYYSQIVNDFQKGDIAEGYSVSREKKESFPLTVTSAQKNPTAFYLCASSTRDRGYGQPQHFGDGTRLSIL.

The chain is built from TRBV7-8 and TRBJ2-5; D is undetermined. Germline V gene sequence: CDR1 SGHVS, CDR2 FQNEAQ. Trimming stripped 5 bases from V and 1 base from J, with 11 bases between. The CDR3 has 14 residues. The CDR3 nucleotides are TGTGCCAGCAGCACAAGAACGCTCCAAGAGACCCAGTACTTC. Residues: CASSTRTLQETQYF.

The chain employs TRBV9 and TRBJ1-1, with a tentative D call TRBD1 (6 bases). This CDR3 region has 16 residues. Per germline, CDR1 SGDLS and CDR2 YYNGEE. The V end lost 0 bases, the J end lost 4 bases, and 16 bases lay between the germline ends. The CDR3 region is CASSVGQGLGGTEAFF. DNA for the CDR3: TGTGCCAGCAGCGTAGGGCAGGGCCTAGGGGGCACTGAAGCTTTCTTT.

This chain uses TRBV19 with TRBJ1-5; no definite D call. The CDR3 sequence is 17 residues long. Trimming took 0 bases from V and 2 from J, leaving 14 bases between them. Germline CDR1 reads LNHDA; CDR2 reads SQIVND (reference sequence). CDR3 region: CASSIDLRYFGNQPQHF. Here the CDR3 DNA reads TGTGCCAGTAGTATAGATTTACGGTACTTTGGCAATCAGCCCCAGCATTTT.

The rearrangement links TRBV3-1 (or the pseudogene TRBV3-2) to TRBJ2-7; 7 positions match TRBD2. The CDR3 consists of 14 residues. With 5 bases clipped from V and 2 bases from J, the junction kept 6 bases outside the gene matches. Germline lookup yields CDR1 LGHDT and CDR2 YNNKEL (reference sequence). The CDR3 sequence: CASSIASGPYEQYF. The CDR3 DNA follows: TGTGCCAGCAGCATTGCTAGCGGACCCTACGAGCAGTACTTC.

The chain has TRBV28 and TRBJ1-1; tentatively, D is TRBD1 (6 bases). CDR1 MDHEN and CDR2 SYDVKM come from the germline V gene. CDR3 size: 13 residues. Trimming took off 7 bases at V and 4 bases at J, with 13 bases between the two ends. Here the CDR3 reads CASIFGGGTEAFF. DNA of the CDR3: TGTGCCAGCATATTTGGAGGGGGCACTGAAGCTTTCTTT.